The 25 T cell receptor beta chains listed next were all sequenced from one sample in a study of blood T cells in healthy people across ages. Primed by a sample-barcoded 5' primer and a J-beta primer mix, a second PCR proceeded for about 6 to 11 cycles. TCRdb analysed the 5' RACE reads with MiXCR anew, one entry per CDR3 protein. The table includes some 1.4 million distinct CDR3 sequences, roughly 45% detected once. The sequenced sample was blood. These receptors all stem from a young woman in good health.

V usage is TRBV21-1 and J usage is TRBJ1-1; the table's D call, TRBD1, was not checked against the DNA. TRBV21-1 has pseudogene status. The CDR3 loop spans 19 amino acids. In DNA, the CDR3 is TGTGCCAGCAGCAAATTAAAGGCCCCTAACAGGGCGTGGAACACTGAAGCTTTCTTT. This gives the protein CASSKLKAPNRAWNTEAFF.

This clonotype occurred a few times. The CDR3 loop reads CASSDQSTYEQYF. CDR3 nucleotide sequence: TGTGCCAGCAGTGACCAGTCGACCTACGAGCAGTACTTC. The chain has TRBV6-5 and TRBJ2-7; no clear D gene. Germline CDR1 MNHEY, CDR2 SVGAGI. The CDR3 is made up of 13 amino acids. V lost 5 bases and J lost 2, with 10 bases in between.

The V gene is TRBV12-3 or TRBV12-4, the J gene TRBJ1-5, with D perhaps matching TRBD1 (5 bases). V was trimmed by 6 bases and J by 7 bases, leaving 19 bases between them. The length of the CDR3 is 15 residues. The CDR3 here is CASRSGPLLMQPQHF. The CDR3 DNA follows: TGTGCCAGCAGATCGGGACCCCTGCTGATGCAGCCCCAGCATTTT.

There are a few counts of this clonotype. The chain joins TRBV11-2 to TRBJ1-2, with D perhaps matching TRBD1 (5 bases). Trimming left V 4 bases short and J 4 bases short, with 13 bases between. This CDR3 is built from 14 residues. Germline assignment: CDR1 SGHAT and CDR2 FQNNGV. The CDR3 DNA reads as TGTGCCAGCAGCTCCGGGCCGCAGGGCTATGGCTACACCTTC. Translated, it gives CASSSGPQGYGYTF.

This clonotype has just a few counts. The V and J genes are TRBV7-6 and TRBJ2-7; 8 bases map to TRBD1. The length of the CDR3 is 16 residues. V trimming: 1 base; J trimming: 7 bases; junction bases outside the gene matches: 12. CDR1 is SGHVS, CDR2 FNYEAQ, per germline. CDR3 in DNA: TGTGCCAGCAGCTTAGGGGGGAACAGGGGGTCGATTGAGCAGTACTTC. It encodes CASSLGGNRGSIEQYF.

Concerning this clonotype: A junction end diverges from the germline sequence, so it may reflect a read error. The V call is TRBV14, the J call TRBJ2-6; D is tentatively TRBD1 or TRBD2 (5 bases each). The CDR3 is 16 residues long. Per the germline V gene, CDR1 is SGHDN and CDR2 is FVKESK. The CDR3 is CASSQERGSGANALTF. Here the CDR3 DNA reads TGTGCCAGCAGCCAAGAACGGGGCTCTGGGGCCAACGCCCTGACTTTC.

In this sample, this clonotype turned up many times. This chain joins TRBV5-1 and TRBJ2-2, with no clear D. V lost 5 bases, J lost 0 bases, and 14 bases lay in between. Germline lookup yields CDR1 SGHRS and CDR2 YFSETQ. The CDR3 spans 16 residues. For the CDR3, the DNA is TGCGCCAGCAGATTAGGGCCCACAGCGAACACCGGGGAGCTGTTTTTT. Translation: CASRLGPTANTGELFF.

The rearrangement uses TRBV7-2 and TRBJ1-2, with D hard to call. V dropped 0 bases and J dropped 0 bases, with 11 bases sitting between them. Germline values: CDR1 SGHTA, CDR2 FQGNSA. CDR3 length: 16 amino acids. CDR3 DNA: TGTGCCAGCAGCTTAGCGCGGGCAGGACCTAACTATGGCTACACCTTC. The encoded protein is CASSLARAGPNYGYTF.

This clonotype was picked up many times. The chain is built from TRBV28 and TRBJ2-7; D not resolved. Germline CDR1 is MDHEN and CDR2 is SYDVKM. The CDR3 sequence is 12 residues long. V lost 5 bases and J 3 bases, leaving 8 bases between the germline ends. CDR3 residues: CASSDGYYEQYF. The CDR3 region has the DNA TGTGCCAGCAGTGACGGATACTACGAGCAGTACTTC.

Notes on this clonotype: Since a much larger clone is just one base distant, this may be a read error. The gene calls are TRBV29-1 and TRBJ2-4; 11 bases line up with TRBD2. The J call could be wrong; TRBJ2-5 is a better fit for the DNA end. Germline CDR1 reads SQVTM; CDR2 reads ANQGSEA. This CDR3 comprises 18 residues. Here the CDR3 DNA reads TGCAGCGTTGAAGACTCGGAACTAGCGGGAGTAAGCCAAGAGACCCAGTACTTC. Translating gives CSVEDSELAGVSQETQYF.

This clonotype turned up a few times. This chain joins TRBV28 and TRBJ1-2; 8 nucleotides agree with TRBD1. Germline values: CDR1 MDHEN, CDR2 SYDVKM. V was clipped by 5 bases and J by 5 bases; unmatched bases: 1. This CDR3 has 12 amino acids. The CDR3: CASSRQGYGYTF. CDR3 DNA sequence: TGTGCCAGCAGTCGACAGGGGTATGGCTACACCTTC.

The chain is built from TRBV20-1 and TRBJ2-7; 7 bases are shared with TRBD2. CDR1 and CDR2 (germline): DFQATT, SNEGSKA (reference sequence). The CDR3 extends over 14 amino acids. V lost 1 base to trimming and J lost 3 bases; unmatched junction nucleotides: 6. The DNA of the CDR3 is TGCAGTGCTAGAGGGCTAGCGGCGGTCTACGAGCAGTACTTC. It specifies CSARGLAAVYEQYF.

This chain links TRBV7-3 with TRBJ2-3, with TRBD2 matching 10 bases. This CDR3 has 13 residues. The trim removed 8 bases at V and 5 bases at J, leaving 4 bases unmatched. Germline V gene lookup returns CDR1 SGHTA and CDR2 FQGTGA. Here the CDR3 DNA reads TGTGCCAGCTTCCTAGCGGGGGAAGATACGCAGTATTTT. Its protein product is CASFLAGEDTQYF.

V and J are TRBV7-8 and TRBJ2-5, with 7 bases lining up with TRBD2. Germline CDR1 SGHVS, CDR2 FQNEAQ. The CDR3 has 16 residues. Germline trimming cut 5 bases from V and 3 bases from J; bases unmatched to any gene: 12. As DNA, the CDR3 is TGTGCCAGCAGCCTTAAACCGGGACTAAAAAAAGAGACCCAGTACTTC. It encodes CASSLKPGLKKETQYF.

The table lists this clonotype with many counts. This chain uses TRBV2 with TRBJ1-4, with D possibly being TRBD1 (5 bases). V lost 5 bases to trimming and J lost 6 bases, with 13 bases between them. CDR3 length: 14 amino acids. Germline assignment: CDR1 SNHLY and CDR2 FYNNEI. CDR3 sequence (DNA): TGTGCCAGCAGTCGGCAGGGTTGGGATGAAAAACTGTTTTTT. Translation: CASSRQGWDEKLFF.

The chain employs TRBV12-3 or TRBV12-4 and TRBJ1-2; TRBD1 matches at 7 bases. The CDR3 loop spans 14 amino acids. Losses at the gene ends were 3 bases for V and 2 bases for J; bases not matched to a gene: 3. The CDR3 region is CASSFPRGNYGYTF. CDR3 nucleotides: TGTGCCAGCAGTTTTCCCAGGGGGAACTATGGCTACACCTTC.

The chain combines TRBV3-1 with TRBJ1-1, with a tentative D call TRBD1 (6 bases). Trimming removed 8 bases from V and 8 bases from J, with 21 bases in between. The CDR3 consists of 14 residues. Germline V gene data show CDR1 as LGHDT and CDR2 as YNNKEL (reference sequence). CDR3 amino acids: CASGPRGTRWEAFF. CDR3 coding DNA: TGTGCCAGCGGGCCGAGGGGGACAAGATGGGAAGCTTTCTTT.

The chain combines TRBV3-1 with TRBJ1-2, with TRBD1 identical over 8 bases. The germline V gene has CDR1 LGHDT and CDR2 YNNKEL (reference sequence). J gave up 7 bases and V 8 bases, and 6 bases lay outside the gene matches. CDR3 length equals 12 residues. DNA for the CDR3: TGTGCCAGCGCGACAGGGGCGGGTGGCTACACCTTC. It encodes CASATGAGGYTF.

V and J are TRBV6-5 and TRBJ2-1; 10 bases fit TRBD2. CDR1 is MNHEY and CDR2 is SVGAGI in the germline V gene. After removal of 7 bases from V and 2 bases from J, the junction contained 8 bases not matched to a gene. The CDR3 loop spans 16 amino acids. CDR3 loop: CASNPSGSSTYNEQFF. The CDR3 bases are TGTGCCAGCAACCCTAGCGGGAGTAGTACCTACAATGAGCAGTTCTTC.

The chain links TRBV5-4 to TRBJ2-1, with 11 bases lining up with TRBD2. The CDR3 runs to 15 residues. From germline, CDR1 is SGHNT and CDR2 YYREEE (reference sequence). V gave up 2 bases and J gave up 10 bases; unmatched junction bases: 8. CDR3 coding DNA: TGTGCCAGCAGCTTCCTAGCGGGAGGTCCCTCGGAGCAGTTCTTC. Translated, it gives CASSFLAGGPSEQFF.

As DNA, the CDR3 is TGCAGTGCGAGGACTAGCGGGAGGGTGTCCACAGATACGCAGTATTTT. It translates to CSARTSGRVSTDTQYF. The chain couples TRBV20-1 to TRBJ2-3; TRBD2 matches 15 bases. The germline gives CDR1 DFQATT, CDR2 SNEGSKA (reference sequence). CDR3 length equals 16 residues. After removal of 6 bases from V and 2 bases from J, the junction contained 6 bases not matched to a gene.

The chain is built from TRBV3-1 and TRBJ2-7, with D perhaps given as TRBD1 or TRBD2 (5 bases each). Germline V gene sequence: CDR1 LGHDT, CDR2 YNNKEL (reference sequence). CDR3 length equals 14 residues. Trimming left V 3 bases short and J 5 bases short, with 14 bases between. CDR3 nucleotide sequence: TGTGCCAGCAGCCAGTTGGGGGTCTTCGACGAGCAGTACTTC. It is translated as CASSQLGVFDEQYF.

The chain uses TRBV6-1 and TRBJ2-7; no firm D call. The germline V and J ends were trimmed by 2 bases and 2 bases, with 13 bases remaining between them. Germline assignment: CDR1 MNHNS and CDR2 SASEGT. The CDR3 runs to 15 residues. The CDR3 reads CASSEWPCCTYEQYF. Here the CDR3 DNA reads TGTGCCAGCAGTGAATGGCCCTGCTGCACCTACGAGCAGTACTTC.

At least ten counts were recorded for this clonotype. The chain joins TRBV29-1 to TRBJ2-7, with 8 bases that match TRBD1. Germline CDR1 is SQVTM and CDR2 is ANQGSEA. This CDR3 is built from 12 residues. With 6 bases clipped from V and 4 bases from J, the junction kept 5 bases outside the gene matches. The chain's CDR3 is CSVRQGQYEQYF. CDR3 sequence (DNA): TGCAGCGTGAGACAGGGGCAGTACGAGCAGTACTTC.

This chain connects TRBV5-5 to TRBJ1-5; TRBD1 agrees at 9 bases. Germline V gives CDR1 SGHKS, CDR2 YYEKEE (reference sequence). This CDR3 is 21 amino acids long. V lost 1 base, J lost 1 base, and 18 bases stayed unmatched. DNA of the CDR3: TGTGCCAGCAGCTTGCGGGGGACAGGGATATCGAGGACCTGGAGCAATCAGCCCCAGCATTTT. Its protein is CASSLRGTGISRTWSNQPQHF.